Below are 13 T cell receptor beta chains sequenced from a single sample in a study of T cell responses to AZD1222 COVID-19 vaccine. The protocol was immunoSEQ multiplex PCR, while the TCRdb copy is restricted to in-frame clones and leaves out a portion. This table holds around 66,000 clones, 79% found once. The specimen was peripheral blood, collected on day 0 of MenACWY control vaccination. Receptors were obtained from an adult in good health.

The chain is built from TRBV4-1 and TRBJ1-5; tentatively, D is TRBD1 (5 bases). The CDR3 spans 15 residues. V was shortened by 1 base and J by 1 base, with 8 bases between the two germline ends. CDR1 MGHRA and CDR2 YSYEKL come from the germline V gene. Here the CDR3 DNA reads TGCGCCAGCAGCCAAGTATGGGGGAGCAATCAGCCCCAGCATTTT. It encodes CASSQVWGSNQPQHF.

The chain couples TRBV6-5 to TRBJ1-1, with D maybe TRBD1 (5 bases). The CDR3 covers 15 residues. From germline, CDR1 is MNHEY and CDR2 SVGAGI. The V and J ends lost 6 bases and 2 bases respectively, with 16 bases between them. The CDR3 loop reads CASSRTGGGNTEAFF. The CDR3 nucleotides read TGTGCCAGCAGCCGAACCGGGGGAGGAAACACTGAAGCTTTCTTT.

The chain carries TRBV29-1 and TRBJ1-2; D perhaps matches TRBD1 (5 bases). Germline V gene data show CDR1 as SQVTM and CDR2 as ANQGSEA. This CDR3 spans 12 amino acids. The V and J ends lost 7 bases and 0 bases respectively, with 9 bases between them. DNA for the CDR3: TGCAGCGGGGGCTCACCTAACTATGGCTACACCTTC. It is translated as CSGGSPNYGYTF.

The CDR3 region has the DNA TGTGCCAGCAGCAAAGGCACAGCCTCTGGAAACACCATATATTTT. It translates to CASSKGTASGNTIYF. The rearrangement links TRBV21-1 to TRBJ1-3; the DNA was not compared with TRBD1, the D call given in the table. TRBV21-1 is an annotated pseudogene. The CDR3 consists of 15 residues.

The chain is built from TRBV2 and TRBJ2-6, with TRBD2 matching over 7 bases. There are 15 residues in the CDR3. V gave up 6 bases and J gave up 2 bases; unmatched junction bases: 4. Germline V gene data show CDR1 as SNHLY and CDR2 as FYNNEI. The CDR3 sequence: CASRKGLAGANVLTF. CDR3 DNA: TGTGCCAGCAGGAAAGGACTAGCTGGGGCCAACGTCCTGACTTTC.

This clone was recorded once. The chain couples TRBV4-3 to TRBJ2-3, with TRBD2 as a possible D gene (7 bases). The CDR3 spans 16 residues. V was trimmed by 0 bases and J by 1 base, leaving 11 bases between them. CDR1 and CDR2 from the germline V gene are LGHNA and YSLEER. CDR3 region: CASSQEGAGGTDTQYF. The CDR3 DNA sequence: TGCGCCAGCAGCCAAGAGGGGGCGGGGGGCACAGATACGCAGTATTTT.

The sample holds one count of this clone. In nucleotides, the CDR3 is TGTGCCAGCAGTCGGGACCTGGGGGTAGGGCAGTTCTTC. It translates to CASSRDLGVGQFF. The chain has TRBV6-2 or TRBV6-3 and TRBJ2-1, with D possibly being TRBD1 or TRBD2 (5 bases each). Germline V lookup: CDR1 MNHEY, CDR2 SVGEGT. V was trimmed by 5 bases and J by 12 bases, leaving 17 bases between them. The length of the CDR3 is 13 residues.

J is TRBJ2-2 and V is TRBV4-2; no firm D call. This CDR3 is built from 17 residues. Trimming removed 1 base at V and 1 base at J, with 13 bases between. CDR1 is LGHNA and CDR2 is YNFKEQ in the germline V gene. The CDR3 reads CASSQGLAMRNTGELFF. The CDR3 nucleotides are TGTGCCAGCAGCCAAGGATTAGCAATGCGGAACACCGGGGAGCTGTTTTTT.

The CDR3 coding sequence is TGTGCCAGCAGCTTAGAGTCAGGGAGTAAAGAGACCCAGTACTTC. Translating gives CASSLESGSKETQYF. The chain uses TRBV7-2 and TRBJ2-5; D assignment may be TRBD1 or TRBD2 (5 bases each). The V gene lost 1 base and the J gene lost 3 bases, with 12 bases spanning the gap. Germline V gives CDR1 SGHTA, CDR2 FQGNSA. The CDR3 runs to 15 residues.

This chain links TRBV28 with TRBJ2-3, with TRBD2 matching over 7 bases. V was clipped by 9 bases and J by 4 bases; unmatched bases: 7. This CDR3 is built from 13 residues. Germline V CDR1 and CDR2: MDHEN, SYDVKM. CDR3 nucleotides: TGTGCCAGTAGCGGGTCGGGGCCAGATACGCAGTATTTT. Amino acids: CASSGSGPDTQYF.

Points on this clone: At one end, the junction sequence differs from germline, possibly due to a read error. This sequence joins TRBV7-7 and TRBJ1-5, with D possibly matching TRBD1 (5 bases). Per germline, CDR1 SSHAT and CDR2 FNYEAQ (reference sequence). The length of the CDR3 is 18 residues. CDR3 nucleotides: TGTGCTAGCAGCTTAGGGTTGGCGCAGGGTGCCCAAAATCAGCCCCAGCATTTT. Residues: CASSLGLAQGAQNQPQHF.

The genes are TRBV4-1 and TRBJ2-1; D gene ambiguous. This CDR3 contains 14 residues. V dropped 4 bases and J dropped 8 bases, with 15 bases sitting between them. Germline loops: CDR1 MGHRA, CDR2 YSYEKL. CDR3 residues: CASSPGPRSDEQFF. The CDR3 nucleotides read TGCGCCAGCAGCCCCGGCCCCAGGTCGGATGAGCAGTTCTTC.

The rearrangement links TRBV7-9 to TRBJ2-1; 11 positions match TRBD2. The CDR3 is made up of 18 amino acids. CDR1 and CDR2 (germline): SEHNR, FQNEAQ (reference sequence). J was trimmed by 7 bases and V by 5 bases; bases with no gene match: 16. The CDR3 is CASSGRTGLADLWNEQFF. CDR3 nucleotide sequence: TGTGCCAGCAGCGGACGTACGGGACTAGCGGACCTATGGAATGAGCAGTTCTTC.